This TCR beta chain was captured by sequencing in a study of blood T cell repertoires in COVID-19. Study information: Nucleic acid was either cDNA or gDNA, and it came from T cells, B-cell-depleted T cells, or PBMCs.

Recruitment covered about 25 US areas and drew participants whose ages spanned roughly 18 to 95 years. In assigning cohorts, the study relied on participant-reported clinical history. Cohort 3 recovery required two negative PCRs, clearance, or symptom resolution. The CDR3 consists of 16 residues. Germline loops: CDR1 SGHTA, CDR2 FQGNSA. J gave up 7 bases and V 1 base, and 9 bases lay outside the gene matches. Libraries were prepared by immunoSEQ multiplex PCR; TCRdb keeps only in-frame clonotypes and omits some of them. The repertoire holds 100,000 or so clones, with roughly 85% as singletons. This rearrangement joins TRBV7-2 to TRBJ2-2; 7 bases are shared with TRBD1. The sample consisted of PBMCs or T cells enriched from blood (not recorded which). This TCR came from a woman aged 45-65 years who had recovered from COVID-19. The CDR3 DNA sequence: TGTGCCAGCAGCTTAGAGGTAAGACAGGGTGGCGGGGAGCTGTTTTTT. Residues: CASSLEVRQGGGELFF.